This T cell receptor (beta chain) originates from a study of T cells in women clearing cervical HPV infection. On this clone: The CDR3 extends 3 residues past the end of the read, so its final part is completed from the germline J gene.

All donors had a single incident cervical HPV16 infection, not prevalent. There are 17 residues in the CDR3. Germline V gives CDR1 LNHDA, CDR2 SQIVND (reference sequence). TCRdb's table, derived via immunoSEQ multiplex PCR, lists solely in-frame clones and lacks some. This sample's table has some 21,000 clones. The chain joins TRBV19 to TRBJ2-4; 8 bases agree with TRBD1. Sequencing used blood buffy coat. This clonotype originated in a woman between 18 and 75 years old with a cervical HPV16 infection that either progressed to CIN3+ or cleared (not recorded which). CDR3 bases read: TGTGCCACGAAATCAGGGGGCCTTAGCCTCACCGCCTATGGT. Translating it yields CATKSGGLSLTAYG. The whole CDR3 sequence reads CATKSGGLSLTAYGQYF.